The sequence of this T cell receptor (beta chain) was determined in a study of early T cells in non-severe SARS-CoV-2 infection. Across the whole study: Sequencing targeted bulk RNA from unsorted whole blood, leaving chains unpaired.

Findings and limits, study-wide: A preference for anti-spike CD8 responses marked VDJdb matching, which missed private and CD4 specificities.

This clonotype showed up many times. Its cognate antigen is unknown. Separate cDNA molecules each had unique molecular identifiers attached to them. MiXCR, run by TCRdb on the 5' RACE reads, gives a single entry per CDR3 protein. The sample shows about 67,000 distinct CDR3 sequences, around 10% of them seen only once. The sample was whole blood. This receptor was identified in an adult who was a healthcare worker with PCR-confirmed SARS-CoV-2 infection or an uninfected control (not recorded which).

The CDR3 reads CAIRRQAGYEQYF. The CDR3 nucleotides are TGTGCCATCAGGAGACAGGCGGGATACGAGCAGTACTTC. V usage is TRBV10-3 and J usage is TRBJ2-7; D possibly uses TRBD1 or TRBD2 (6 bases each). The V gene's germline CDR1 is ENHRY and CDR2 SYGVKD. V was clipped by 6 bases and J by 4 bases, with 13 bases between them. The CDR3 consists of 13 residues.